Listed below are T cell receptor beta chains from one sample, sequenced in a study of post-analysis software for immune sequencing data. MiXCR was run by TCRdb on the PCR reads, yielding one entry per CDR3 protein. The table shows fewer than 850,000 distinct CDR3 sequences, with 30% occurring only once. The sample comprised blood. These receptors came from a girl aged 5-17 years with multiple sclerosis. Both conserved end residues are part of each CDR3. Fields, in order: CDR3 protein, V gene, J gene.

CASSPGQGFQETQYF	TRBV9	TRBJ2-5
CASKLRTGELFF	TRBV27	TRBJ2-2
CASTRGASGYYSEQFF	TRBV6-5	TRBJ2-1
CASSFKGAQYGYTF	TRBV12-3/TRBV12-4	TRBJ1-2
CAISEFGSGFNEQYF	TRBV10-3	-
CATSSNTKVGDSSYGYTF	TRBV15	TRBJ1-2
CASSPGRGSYNEQFF	TRBV7-9	TRBJ2-1
CASSLRDREYF	TRBV7-2	TRBJ2-3
CSAMRLAEAYEQYF	TRBV20-1	TRBJ2-7
CASSYSGLAGGPTDTQYF	TRBV6-5	TRBJ2-3
CASSQEDRGVDGYTF	TRBV4-2	TRBJ1-2
CASRVQGVDSPLHF	TRBV27	TRBJ1-6
CASSPTAYGYTF	TRBV14	TRBJ1-2
CSARKAGATYEQYF	TRBV20-1	-
CSVESSQGIEAFF	TRBV29-1	TRBJ1-1
CSASRRSVLGNTQYF	TRBV20-1	TRBJ2-3
CASSSRGEDYGYTF	TRBV7-2	TRBJ1-2
CAIRTGDYEQYF	TRBV10-3	-
CPTGASVHEQYF	TRBV5-1	TRBJ2-7
CASSPQAISNQPQHF	TRBV7-2	TRBJ1-5
CASRLPAGSYGYTF	TRBV12-3/TRBV12-4	TRBJ1-2
CASSRWLTDTQYF	TRBV4-3	TRBJ2-3
CASSLGAGVNEQYF	TRBV5-1	-
CSARKSAIWGDEQFF	TRBV20-1	TRBJ2-1
CASSLAGDSYTDTQYF	TRBV5-5	TRBJ2-3
CASSLAGTSGETQYF	TRBV5-1	TRBJ2-5
CASSPGWGTSTGTQYF	TRBV6-5	TRBJ2-3
CAIADSNNSPLHF	TRBV10-3	TRBJ1-6
CSARVRGGWREAYGEQFF	TRBV20-1	TRBJ2-1
CSAPGTQSSYEQYF	TRBV20-1	-
CSARTRDRYEQYF	TRBV20-1	TRBJ2-7
CSASSRYGYTF	TRBV20-1	TRBJ1-2
CASSGRGLSSGANVLTF	TRBV27	TRBJ2-6
CASSLIWNTGELFF	TRBV11-2	TRBJ2-2
CAALSSYNEQFF	TRBV3-1	TRBJ2-1
CASSDGSGSYNEQFF	TRBV6-4	TRBJ2-1
CASSEAGAANEKLFF	TRBV6-1	TRBJ1-4
CASSALLPSTDTQYF	TRBV9	TRBJ2-3
CSARNQRGGLYNEQFF	TRBV20-1	TRBJ2-1
CASSYLGTGAQASSYNEQFF	TRBV6-5	TRBJ2-1
CASSGGQASYEQYF	TRBV7-9	TRBJ2-7
CSARDTGRLSYNEQFF	TRBV20-1	TRBJ2-1
CASSRPSHGYTF	TRBV28	TRBJ1-2
CASRGGNQETQYF	TRBV7-6	TRBJ2-5
CASSRSGGRGQPQHF	TRBV27	TRBJ1-5
CSARGYRVLKGTDTQYF	TRBV20-1	TRBJ2-3
CASSYSSAETEAFF	TRBV6-5	TRBJ1-1
CASSVGTGIGVGNQPQHF	TRBV9	TRBJ1-5
CASSLGTPQETQFF	TRBV12-3/TRBV12-4	-
CAIAQSGQSHEQYF	TRBV10-3	TRBJ2-7
CSARFGLAGETLYF	TRBV20-1	TRBJ2-7
CASSQSGAESDEQYF	TRBV7-7	TRBJ2-5